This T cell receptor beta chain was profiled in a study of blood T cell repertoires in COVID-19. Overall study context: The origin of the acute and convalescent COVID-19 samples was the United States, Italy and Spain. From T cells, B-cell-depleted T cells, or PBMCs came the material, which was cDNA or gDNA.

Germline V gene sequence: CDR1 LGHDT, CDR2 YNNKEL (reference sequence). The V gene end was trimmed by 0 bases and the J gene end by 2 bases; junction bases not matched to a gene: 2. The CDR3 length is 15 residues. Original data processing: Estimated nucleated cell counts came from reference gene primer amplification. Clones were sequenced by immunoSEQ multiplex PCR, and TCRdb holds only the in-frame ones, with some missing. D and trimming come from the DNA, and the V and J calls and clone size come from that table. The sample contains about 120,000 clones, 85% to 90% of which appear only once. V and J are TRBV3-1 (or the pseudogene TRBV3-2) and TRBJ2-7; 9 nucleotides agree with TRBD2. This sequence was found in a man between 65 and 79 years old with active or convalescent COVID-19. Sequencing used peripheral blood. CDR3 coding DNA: TGTGCCAGCAGCCAAGATAGCGGGAGCCCCTACGAGCAGTACTTC. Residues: CASSQDSGSPYEQYF.